This T cell receptor beta chain was captured by sequencing in a study of control samples from healthy donors and cancer patients. This clone appeared once. Libraries were prepared by immunoSEQ multiplex PCR; TCRdb keeps only in-frame clonotypes and omits some of them. The data contain around 78,000 clones, just under 95% of them singletons. The CDR3 has 12 residues. Germline V gene sequence: CDR1 KGHSH, CDR2 LQKENI. V was cut by 0 bases and J by 6 bases, with 6 bases left in between. The chain has TRBV18 and TRBJ2-7, with a tentative D call TRBD2 (6 bases). This receptor was identified in a woman aged 18-29 years in good health. Sequencing was carried out using blood. The CDR3 protein is CASSPPSGEQYF. The DNA for the CDR3 is TGTGCCAGCTCACCACCTAGCGGCGAGCAGTACTTC.